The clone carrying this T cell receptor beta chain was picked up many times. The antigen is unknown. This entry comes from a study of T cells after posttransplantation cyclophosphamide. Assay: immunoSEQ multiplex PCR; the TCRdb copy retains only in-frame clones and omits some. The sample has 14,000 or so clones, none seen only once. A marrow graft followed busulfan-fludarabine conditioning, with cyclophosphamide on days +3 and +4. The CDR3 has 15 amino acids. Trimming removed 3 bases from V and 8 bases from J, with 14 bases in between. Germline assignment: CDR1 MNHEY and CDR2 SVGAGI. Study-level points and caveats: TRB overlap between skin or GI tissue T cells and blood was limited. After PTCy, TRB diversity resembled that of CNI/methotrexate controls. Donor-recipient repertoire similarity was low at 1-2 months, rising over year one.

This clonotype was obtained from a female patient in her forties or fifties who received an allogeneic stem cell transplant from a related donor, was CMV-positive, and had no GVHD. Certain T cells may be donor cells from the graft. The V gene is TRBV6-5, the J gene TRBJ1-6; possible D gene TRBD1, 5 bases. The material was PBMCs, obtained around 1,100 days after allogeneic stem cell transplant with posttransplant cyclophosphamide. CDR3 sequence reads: CASSYMRDGHSPLHF. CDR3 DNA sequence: TGTGCCAGCAGTTATATGCGGGACGGCCATTCACCCCTCCACTTT.